This TCR beta chain was sequenced in a study of blood T cells in healthy people across ages (dated by TCRdb to between 2014 and 2016). A note on the overall study: Template switching captured roughly one uniquely barcoded TCR beta cDNA molecule per two T cells in model experiments. To avoid experimental bias, donors of different ages were spread randomly across the sequencing lanes. The study measured age-related changes in TCR beta repertoire diversity using deep sequencing normalized with unique cDNA molecular identifiers. The study analyzed two additional independent replicas of 1 million unique cDNA reads from the same blood draw for two donors, one aged 18 to 29 and one aged 80 or older. The donors were divided into four age groups: young (average around 17 years), middle-aged (almost 40), aged (approximately 62) and long-lived (82). The full study reports these points: Bulk unsorted PBMC profiling prevented conclusive comparison of naive and antigen-experienced compartments. Observed TCR beta diversity per million T cells fell roughly linearly with age, and a significant reduction was already apparent by age roughly 40. Observed TCR beta diversity correlated strongly with the percentage of naive T cells measured by flow cytometry. Estimates of total diversity from one million sequenced T cells were regarded as lower bounds and underestimates. The CMV infection status of donors was not known, potentially confounding age-related changes in expanded clonotypes. Compared with the aged group, more naive CD4+ T cells, fewer expanded clones and increased TCR diversity were shown by the long-lived group, suggesting age selection.

A note on this clonotype: This clone's antigen is unknown. Per-nucleotide qualities are absent, and no much larger clonotype sits a single base away.

The method behind the library was 5' RACE. Sequencing instrument: Illumina HiSeq 2500. A second roughly 6 to 12 cycle PCR used a sample-barcoded 5' primer and a J-beta primer mix. A template-switch 5' adaptor carrying 12 random nucleotides introduced a unique molecular identifier onto each TCR beta cDNA molecule. Each sample yielded at least 2.5 million CDR3-containing paired-end reads. First-strand cDNA synthesis was performed from all RNA using the Mint cDNA synthesis kit, with priming by a TRBC-specific oligonucleotide. Following uracil-DNA glycosylase treatment, a first 18-cycle PCR with universal primers M1SS and BC2_uni_R was performed on all cDNA. For the original study's pipeline: For normalization, 1 million high-quality reads, each with a distinct molecular identifier, were randomly selected from each sample. Reads with shared molecular identifiers were discarded instead of being binned into consensus sequences. MiTCR, with a Q25 quality threshold and the strictest error-elimination algorithm, was used for CDR3 identification, clonotype clustering and error correction. A nonparametric unseen species model with Euler transformation was used to estimate lower-bound total TCR beta diversity. The public reads were run again by TCRdb, first through fastp at Q25 and then through MiXCR, and only productive beta chains were kept. A single entry per CDR3 protein holds the most common genes and DNA from its merged rows. None of the V and J calls come from the authors' own analysis; TCRdb made them. Across this sample there are under 950,000 distinct CDR3 sequences, with about a fifth seen only once. The ten largest clones represent about 22% of the sample.

Systemically healthy Caucasian individuals from Russia, 35 to 50 in total and aged roughly 6 to 90 years, were included as donors. About 9.1 milliliters of peripheral blood were collected from each donor into EDTA-treated Vacutainer tubes. Ficoll-Paque density-gradient centrifugation was used to isolate PBMCs, with at least 6.5 million obtained per sample. Total RNA was extracted from PBMCs with Trizol reagent, with at least 6 micrograms obtained per sample. For every donor, an aliquot of PBMCs went through flow cytometry to measure the percentages of naive CD45RAhigh/CD27high T cells. The TCR originated in a man aged 65 to 85 in good health. The sequencing input was blood.

The CDR3 here reads CASRPQVSSYNEQFF. Read as DNA, the sequence is TGTGCCAGCAGGCCTCAGGTTAGCTCCTACAATGAGCAGTTCTTC. Recombination connected TRBV6-5 to TRBJ2-1; confidence is insufficient to name the D gene. Trimming costs V 6 bases and J 0 bases, and their ends lie 12 bases apart. The germline V gene specifies MNHEY as CDR1 and SVGAGI as CDR2. Spanning cysteine to phenylalanine, the CDR3 consists of 15 amino acids. Just CDR3 DNA is preserved here, 45 bases in frame from base 1.